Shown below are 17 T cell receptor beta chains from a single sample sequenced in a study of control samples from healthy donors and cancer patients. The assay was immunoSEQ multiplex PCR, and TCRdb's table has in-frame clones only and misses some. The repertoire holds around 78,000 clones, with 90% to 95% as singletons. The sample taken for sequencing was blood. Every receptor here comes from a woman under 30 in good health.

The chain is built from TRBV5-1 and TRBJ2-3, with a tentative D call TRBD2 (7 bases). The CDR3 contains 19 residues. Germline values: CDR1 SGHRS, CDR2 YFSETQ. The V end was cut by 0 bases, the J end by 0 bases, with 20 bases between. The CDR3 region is CASSLGRTAGTFSTDTQYF. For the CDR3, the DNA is TGCGCCAGCAGCTTGGGGCGGACAGCGGGAACATTTAGCACAGATACGCAGTATTTT.

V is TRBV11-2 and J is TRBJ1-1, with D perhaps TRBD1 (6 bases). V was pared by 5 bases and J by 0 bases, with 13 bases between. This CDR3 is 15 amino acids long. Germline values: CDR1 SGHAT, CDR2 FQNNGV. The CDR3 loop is CASSGKDRLNTEAFF. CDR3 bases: TGTGCCAGCAGCGGAAAGGACAGATTGAACACTGAAGCTTTCTTT.

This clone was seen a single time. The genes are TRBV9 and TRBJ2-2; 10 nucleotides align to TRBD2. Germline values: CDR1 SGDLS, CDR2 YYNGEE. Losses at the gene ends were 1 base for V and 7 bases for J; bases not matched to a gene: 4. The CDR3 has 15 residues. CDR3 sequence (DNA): TGTGCCAGCAGCGTACTAGCGGGAGAGGGCGGGGAGCTGTTTTTT. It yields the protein CASSVLAGEGGELFF. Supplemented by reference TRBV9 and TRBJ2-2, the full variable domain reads DSGVTQTPKHLITATGQRVTLRCSPRSGDLSVYWYQQSLDQGLQFLIQYYNGEERAKGNILERFSAQQFPDLHSELNLSSLELGDSALYFCASSVLAGEGGELFFGEGSRLTVL.

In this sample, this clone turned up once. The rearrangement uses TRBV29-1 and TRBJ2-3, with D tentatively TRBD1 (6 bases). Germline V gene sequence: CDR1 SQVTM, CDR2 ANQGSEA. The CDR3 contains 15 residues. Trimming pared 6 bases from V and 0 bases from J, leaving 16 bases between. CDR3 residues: CSVDLRQASTDTQYF. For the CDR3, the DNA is TGCAGCGTCGACTTGAGACAGGCAAGCACAGATACGCAGTATTTT.

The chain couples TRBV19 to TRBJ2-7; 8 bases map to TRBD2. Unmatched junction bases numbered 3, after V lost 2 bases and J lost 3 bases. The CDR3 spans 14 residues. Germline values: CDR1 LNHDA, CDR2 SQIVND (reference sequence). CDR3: CASSISAGGYEQYF. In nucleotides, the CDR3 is TGTGCCAGTAGTATATCGGCGGGAGGCTACGAGCAGTACTTC.

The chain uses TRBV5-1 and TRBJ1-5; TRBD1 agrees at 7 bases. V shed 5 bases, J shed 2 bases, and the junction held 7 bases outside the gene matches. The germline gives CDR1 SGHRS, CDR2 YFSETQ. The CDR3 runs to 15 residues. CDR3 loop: CASRTGDFCNQPQHF. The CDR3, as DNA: TGCGCCAGCAGAACAGGGGATTTTTGCAATCAGCCCCAGCATTTT.

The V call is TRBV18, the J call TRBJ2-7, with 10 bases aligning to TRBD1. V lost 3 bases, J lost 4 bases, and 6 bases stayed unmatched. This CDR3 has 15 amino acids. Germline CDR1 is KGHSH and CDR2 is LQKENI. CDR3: CASSPRGQGSYEQYF. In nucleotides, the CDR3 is TGTGCCAGCTCACCGCGGGGACAGGGGTCATACGAGCAGTACTTC.

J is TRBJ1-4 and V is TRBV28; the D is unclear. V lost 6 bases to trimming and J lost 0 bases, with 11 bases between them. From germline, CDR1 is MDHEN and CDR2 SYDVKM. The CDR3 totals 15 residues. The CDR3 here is CASRARRSTNEKLFF. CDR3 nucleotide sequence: TGTGCCAGCAGAGCACGGAGATCAACTAATGAAAAACTGTTTTTT.

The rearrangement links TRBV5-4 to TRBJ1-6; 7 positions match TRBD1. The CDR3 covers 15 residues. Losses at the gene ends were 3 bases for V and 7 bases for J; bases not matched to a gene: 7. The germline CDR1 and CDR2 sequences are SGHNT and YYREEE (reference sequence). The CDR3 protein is CASSYRQGTNSPLHF. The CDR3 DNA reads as TGTGCCAGCAGCTACCGACAGGGAACGAATTCACCCCTCCACTTT. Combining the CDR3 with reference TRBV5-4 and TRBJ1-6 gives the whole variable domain ETGVTQSPTHLIKTRGQQVTLRCSSQSGHNTVSWYQQALGQGPQFIFQYYREEENGRGNFPPRFSGLQFPNYSSELNVNALELDDSALYLCASSYRQGTNSPLHFGNGTRLTVT.

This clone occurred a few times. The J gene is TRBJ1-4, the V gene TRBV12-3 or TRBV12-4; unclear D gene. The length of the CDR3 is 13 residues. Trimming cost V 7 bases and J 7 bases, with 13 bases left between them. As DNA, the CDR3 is TGTGCCAGCAATAGGGATTTGGGTGAAAAACTGTTTTTT. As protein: CASNRDLGEKLFF.

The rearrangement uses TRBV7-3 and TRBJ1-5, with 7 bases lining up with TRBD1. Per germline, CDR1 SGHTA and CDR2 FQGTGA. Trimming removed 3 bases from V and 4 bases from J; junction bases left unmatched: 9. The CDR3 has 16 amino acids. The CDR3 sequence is CASSFPRQGRNQPQHF. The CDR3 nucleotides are TGTGCCAGCAGCTTCCCTAGACAGGGCCGAAATCAGCCCCAGCATTTT.

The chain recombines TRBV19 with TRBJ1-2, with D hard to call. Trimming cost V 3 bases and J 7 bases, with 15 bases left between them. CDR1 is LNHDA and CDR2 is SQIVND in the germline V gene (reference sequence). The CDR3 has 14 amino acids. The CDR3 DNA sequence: TGTGCCAGTAGTATCCTCGCGAGGGAGGCTGGCTACACCTTC. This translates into CASSILAREAGYTF.

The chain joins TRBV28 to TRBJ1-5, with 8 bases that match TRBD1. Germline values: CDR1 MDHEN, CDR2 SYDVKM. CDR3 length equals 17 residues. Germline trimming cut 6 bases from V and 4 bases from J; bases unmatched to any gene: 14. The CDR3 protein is CASSLGTGPKLNQPQHF. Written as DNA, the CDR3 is TGTGCCAGCAGCCTAGGGACAGGTCCAAAGCTAAATCAGCCCCAGCATTTT.

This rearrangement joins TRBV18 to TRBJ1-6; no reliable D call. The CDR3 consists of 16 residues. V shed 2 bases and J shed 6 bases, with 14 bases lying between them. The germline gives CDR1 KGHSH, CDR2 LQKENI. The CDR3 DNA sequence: TGTGCCAGCTCACCAATTACTGGCAGTCTTAATTCACCCCTCCACTTT. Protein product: CASSPITGSLNSPLHF.

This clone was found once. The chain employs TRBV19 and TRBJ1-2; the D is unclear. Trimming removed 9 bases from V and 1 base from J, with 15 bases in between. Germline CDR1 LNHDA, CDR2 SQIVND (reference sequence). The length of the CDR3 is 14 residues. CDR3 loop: CASHNQLFNYGYTF. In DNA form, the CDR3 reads TGTGCCAGCCATAATCAACTCTTTAACTATGGCTACACCTTC.

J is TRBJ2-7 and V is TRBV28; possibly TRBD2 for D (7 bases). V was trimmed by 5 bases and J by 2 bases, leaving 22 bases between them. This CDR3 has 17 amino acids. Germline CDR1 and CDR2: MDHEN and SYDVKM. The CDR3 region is CASSPLSGGQHPYEQYF. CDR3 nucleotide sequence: TGTGCCAGCAGTCCTCTTTCGGGGGGCCAACATCCCTACGAGCAGTACTTC.

As DNA, the CDR3 is TGCGCCAGCAGCTTGGATACCACGGGGCGCACAGATACGCAGTATTTT. Protein sequence: CASSLDTTGRTDTQYF. The rearrangement links TRBV5-1 to TRBJ2-3; D is tentatively TRBD1 or TRBD2 (5 bases each). The V gene's germline CDR1 is SGHRS and CDR2 YFSETQ. This CDR3 region has 16 residues. Between the trimmed V and J ends, which lost 0 bases and 1 base, there was a span of 12 bases.